This paragraph reports one TCR beta chain. The data were produced by immunoSEQ multiplex PCR, yet TCRdb's version contains in-frame clones alone and is incomplete. The data show tens of thousands of clones, under 95% seen once. CDR1 is MDHEN and CDR2 is SYDVKM in the germline V gene. The CDR3 contains 15 residues. V dropped 7 bases and J dropped 7; count of bases not matched to a gene: 10. The data derive from a study of blood T cell repertoires in COVID-19. This chain joins TRBV28 and TRBJ1-6; 7 bases agree with TRBD1. The sequence came from a human donor in a cohort sampled during active COVID-19. Sample: peripheral blood. This CDR3 reads CASTTMDRLNSPLHF. The CDR3 DNA is TGTGCCAGCACTACCATGGACAGGCTCAATTCACCCCTCCACTTT.